This TCR beta chain was profiled in a study of identical twins. From germline, CDR1 is WSHSY and CDR2 SAAADI. CDR3 size: 12 residues. Trimming removed 3 bases from V and 7 bases from J, with 6 bases in between. TCRdb analysed the 5' RACE reads with MiXCR anew, one entry per CDR3 protein. The sample has approximately 500,000 distinct CDR3 sequences, 13% to 15% seen once. A further study also used this sample, focusing on yellow fever vaccine responses in identical twins.

The sequence was collected from a woman aged 18-29 years in good health. The sequenced material came from CD4+ T cells sorted from blood. This chain links TRBV10-2 with TRBJ1-4; no definite D call. CDR3 coding DNA: TGCGCCAGCAGTGAAACAGTTGAAAAACTGTTTTTT. It codes for CASSETVEKLFF.